The clone carrying this T cell receptor beta chain occurred once. The sample originates from a study of blood T cell repertoires in COVID-19. Study background: T cells, B-cell-depleted T cells, or PBMCs provided the cDNA or gDNA that served as material.

Seattle participants joined during active infection and were tracked over time. In the source study's methods: Amplified reference gene primers provided the basis for estimating nucleated cell counts. This table comes from immunoSEQ multiplex PCR, and its TCRdb copy is limited to in-frame clones, with some not included. V and J calls and clone size come straight from that table; D and trimming were deduced from the DNA. Of approximately 110,000 clones listed, approximately 85% are singletons. Sequences were obtained from peripheral blood. The TCR originated in a woman aged 80 or older with COVID-19, enrolled during active disease.

CDR3: CATSSTGVWTEAFF. CDR3 DNA sequence: TGTGCCACCAGCAGTACAGGGGTTTGGACTGAAGCTTTCTTT. J is TRBJ1-1 and V is TRBV24-1, with 7 bases that match TRBD1. Unmatched junction bases numbered 9, after V lost 7 bases and J lost 5 bases. The germline gives CDR1 KGHDR, CDR2 SFDVKD. The CDR3 is made up of 14 amino acids.